The rows below give T cell receptor beta chains drawn from one sample of a study of blood T cells in healthy people across ages. Each CDR3 protein is one row after TCRdb ran MiXCR on the 5' RACE reads. The table includes fewer than 2 million distinct CDR3 sequences, roughly two fifths detected once. Source material: blood. Source of these receptors: a human donor in good health. Each CDR3 is given with its conserved first and last residue. The D gene is left open where the match is weak. Size is omitted from some rows. Given values are once, few, many or a class for expanded clones.

-	-	18	TRBV6-5	TRBJ1-4	CASSFGAGIVIPDEKLFF	TGTGCCAGCAGTTTCGGGGCGGGGATAGTGATCCCAGATGAAAAACTGTTTTTT
few	TRBD1	15	TRBV7-9	TRBJ1-3	CASSLARGTGNTIYF	TGTGCCAGCAGCTTAGCCAGGGGGACCGGAAACACCATATATTTT
-	-	15	TRBV5-1	TRBJ1-1	CASSPGGSLNTEAFF	TGCGCCAGCAGCCCCGGGGGCAGTTTGAACACTGAAGCTTTCTTT
-	TRBD1	13	TRBV10-3	TRBJ2-7	CAISGGQYYVQYF	TGTGCCATCAGTGGGGGACAGTACTACGTGCAGTACTTC
-	-	15	TRBV4-3	TRBJ1-2	CASSQDGWGGYGYTF	TGCGCCAGCAGCCAAGATGGGTGGGGCGGATACGGCTACACCTTC
-	TRBD2	15	TRBV7-3	TRBJ2-1	CASGLASGGYNEQFF	TGTGCCAGCGGCTTAGCGAGCGGGGGTTACAATGAGCAGTTCTTC
-	-	14	TRBV24-1	TRBJ1-1	CATSDPPGNTEAFF	TGTGCCACCAGTGATCCCCCCGGGAACACTGAAGCTTTCTTT
few	-	15	TRBV5-4	TRBJ2-6	CASSRPISGANVLTF	TGTGCCAGCAGCCGCCCTATCTCTGGGGCCAACGTCCTGACTTTC
-	-	15	TRBV27	TRBJ2-7	CASSFLGRGAIEQYF	TGTGCCAGCAGTTTTCTGGGCAGGGGGGCGATCGAGCAGTACTTC
-	-	14	TRBV12-3/TRBV12-4	TRBJ1-2	CASSRTSGHYGYTF	TGTGCCAGCAGCAGGACCTCAGGGCACTATGGCTACACCTTC
-	-	12	TRBV12-5	TRBJ2-7	CASGLGTYEQYF	TGTGCTAGTGGTTTGGGTACCTACGAGCAGTACTTC
-	-	13	TRBV2	TRBJ1-4	CASTSGGSEKLFF	TGTGCCAGCACATCTGGAGGTTCTGAAAAACTGTTTTTT
many	-	14	TRBV10-3	TRBJ1-6	CAISETGSNSPLHF	TGTGCCATCAGTGAAACAGGGTCTAATTCACCCCTCCACTTT
-	-	15	TRBV12-3/TRBV12-4	TRBJ1-1	CASSLESSTHTEAFF	TGTGCCAGCAGTTTAGAATCCAGTACTCACACTGAAGCTTTCTTT
-	-	12	TRBV6-2/TRBV6-3	TRBJ2-5	CASWHRRETQYF	TGTGCCAGCTGGCATCGACGGGAGACCCAGTACTTC
few	-	13	TRBV4-2	TRBJ2-1	CASSQRRGYEQFF	TGTGCCAGCAGCCAACGCCGGGGCTATGAGCAGTTCTTC
-	-	15	TRBV20-1	TRBJ2-7	CSARASQGGFYEQYF	TGCAGTGCTAGAGCGAGTCAGGGGGGATTCTACGAGCAGTACTTC
-	TRBD1	16	TRBV27	TRBJ1-5	CASSLQGAKGGQPQHF	TGTGCCAGCAGTTTACAGGGGGCGAAGGGGGGTCAGCCCCAGCATTTT
-	-	16	TRBV9	TRBJ2-2	CASSVVPDAGTGELFF	TGTGCCAGCAGCGTAGTCCCAGACGCGGGCACCGGGGAGCTGTTTTTT
-	TRBD2	16	TRBV7-2	TRBJ2-5	CASSFSVTSGQETQYF	TGTGCCAGCAGCTTTAGTGTGACTAGCGGACAAGAGACCCAGTACTTC
-	-	15	TRBV5-6	TRBJ2-2	CASSFLTGNTGELFF	TGTGCCAGCAGCTTCCTGACAGGGAACACCGGGGAGCTGTTTTTT
-	TRBD1	15	TRBV7-9	TRBJ1-1	CASSLGQGLGTEAFF	TGTGCCAGCAGCTTGGGACAGGGGCTGGGGACTGAAGCTTTCTTT
-	-	16	TRBV4-2	TRBJ2-2	CASSQEDPGITGELFF	TGTGCCAGCAGCCAAGAAGACCCAGGCATAACCGGGGAGCTGTTTTTT
few	-	15	TRBV28	TRBJ2-5	CASMRYKGLWETQYF	TGTGCCAGCATGCGGTATAAGGGGCTTTGGGAGACCCAGTACTTC
-	TRBD1	14	TRBV7-2	TRBJ2-3	CASSRDRGPDTQYF	TGTGCCAGCAGTCGGGACAGGGGTCCAGATACGCAGTATTTT
-	-	11	TRBV14	TRBJ2-3	CASSEAVTQYF	TGTGCCAGCTCGGAAGCGGTAACGCAGTATTTT
-	TRBD1	15	TRBV11-1	TRBJ2-1	CASSLRTGVYNEQFF	TGTGCCAGCAGCTTACGGACAGGGGTTTACAATGAGCAGTTCTTC
-	-	14	TRBV5-6	TRBJ1-2	CASSLEVPLSGYTF	TGTGCCAGCAGCTTGGAAGTCCCTCTGAGTGGCTACACCTTC
once	TRBD2	15	TRBV11-2	TRBJ2-1	CASSSLAGTLNHQFF	TGTGCCAGCAGCTCCCTAGCGGGTACCCTTAACCACCAGTTCTTC
-	-	16	TRBV7-2	TRBJ1-4	CASSSRDIGKSEKLFF	TGTGCCAGCAGCAGTCGGGACATTGGGAAGAGTGAAAAACTGTTTTTT
few	-	16	TRBV6-1	TRBJ2-7	CASSEADGTRGYEQYF	TGTGCCAGCAGTGAAGCCGATGGGACCAGGGGCTACGAGCAGTACTTC
few	-	17	TRBV21-1	TRBJ1-1	CASSKGGGWVMNTEAFF	TGTGCCAGCAGCAAAGGGGGGGGGTGGGTGATGAACACTGAAGCTTTCTTT
-	-	11	TRBV29-1	TRBJ2-1	CSVVLLDEQFF	TGCAGCGTTGTACTACTGGATGAGCAGTTCTTC
-	-	13	TRBV6-5	TRBJ1-2	CASSYRQTYGYTF	TGTGCCAGCAGTTATCGACAGACTTATGGCTACACCTTC
-	-	13	TRBV7-2	TRBJ1-6	CASSLREGSPLHF	TGTGCCAGCAGCTTACGCGAGGGCTCACCCCTCCACTTT
-	-	13	TRBV12-3/TRBV12-4	TRBJ2-5	CATNSGGGETQYF	TGTGCCACTAACTCTGGGGGTGGGGAGACCCAGTACTTC
few	-	16	TRBV7-8	TRBJ2-7	CASSLRPLDSPYEQYF	TGTGCCAGCAGCTTACGGCCCTTGGACAGTCCTTACGAGCAGTACTTC
-	TRBD1	18	TRBV7-2	TRBJ1-2	CASSLAGGFEGQGRGYTF	TGTGCCAGCAGCTTAGCGGGGGGCTTTGAGGGACAGGGTCGTGGCTACACCTTC
few	TRBD1	15	TRBV10-3	TRBJ1-2	CAISLTGGNLYGYTF	TGTGCCATCAGTTTGACAGGGGGAAACCTCTATGGCTACACCTTC
few	-	13	TRBV29-1	TRBJ2-7	CSVVQRYSYEQYF	TGCAGCGTTGTGCAGCGGTACTCCTACGAGCAGTACTTC
-	-	14	TRBV10-3	TRBJ2-1	CAIRRGYSYNEQFF	TGTGCCATCAGACGGGGTTATTCCTACAATGAGCAGTTCTTC
-	TRBD2	14	TRBV6-2/TRBV6-3	TRBJ2-1	CASIQAGGLNEQFF	TGTGCCAGCATTCAAGCGGGGGGGTTGAATGAGCAGTTCTTC
few	-	14	TRBV5-5	TRBJ2-1	CASSLYLLNNEQFF	TGTGCCAGCAGCTTGTACCTCTTGAACAATGAGCAGTTCTTC
-	-	15	TRBV3-1	TRBJ1-1	CASSQSERGDTEAFF	TGTGCCAGCAGCCAGAGCGAGAGGGGAGATACTGAAGCTTTCTTT